This T cell receptor beta chain was sequenced during a study of T cell responses to AZD1222 COVID-19 vaccine. Findings and limits, study-wide: Unmutated variant regions are reportedly the target of nearly half of TCRs that are spike-specific.

As for this clone: Its antigen is as yet unknown.

Libraries were prepared by immunoSEQ multiplex PCR; TCRdb keeps only in-frame clonotypes and omits some of them. The table has around 94,000 clones, around nine tenths seen once; the top ten hold roughly 21%. Losses at the gene ends were 4 bases for V and 4 bases for J; bases not matched to a gene: 3. The germline V gene has CDR1 SNHLY and CDR2 FYNNEI. The CDR3 is 13 amino acids. Sequencing used peripheral blood, obtained on day 0 of AZD1222 vaccination. The chain carries TRBV2 and TRBJ2-7; 8 bases align to TRBD2. The sequence came from an adult in good health. The CDR3 bases are TGTGCCAGCAGTGTTAGCGGGGCATACGAGCAGTACTTC. This codes for CASSVSGAYEQYF. Full variable domain (remainder filled in from reference TRBV2 and TRBJ2-7): EPEVTQTPSHQVTQMGQEVILRCVPISNHLYFYWYRQILGQKVEFLVSFYNNEISEKSEIFDDQFSVERPDGSNFTLKIRSTKLEDSAMYFCASSVSGAYEQYFGPGTRLTVT.